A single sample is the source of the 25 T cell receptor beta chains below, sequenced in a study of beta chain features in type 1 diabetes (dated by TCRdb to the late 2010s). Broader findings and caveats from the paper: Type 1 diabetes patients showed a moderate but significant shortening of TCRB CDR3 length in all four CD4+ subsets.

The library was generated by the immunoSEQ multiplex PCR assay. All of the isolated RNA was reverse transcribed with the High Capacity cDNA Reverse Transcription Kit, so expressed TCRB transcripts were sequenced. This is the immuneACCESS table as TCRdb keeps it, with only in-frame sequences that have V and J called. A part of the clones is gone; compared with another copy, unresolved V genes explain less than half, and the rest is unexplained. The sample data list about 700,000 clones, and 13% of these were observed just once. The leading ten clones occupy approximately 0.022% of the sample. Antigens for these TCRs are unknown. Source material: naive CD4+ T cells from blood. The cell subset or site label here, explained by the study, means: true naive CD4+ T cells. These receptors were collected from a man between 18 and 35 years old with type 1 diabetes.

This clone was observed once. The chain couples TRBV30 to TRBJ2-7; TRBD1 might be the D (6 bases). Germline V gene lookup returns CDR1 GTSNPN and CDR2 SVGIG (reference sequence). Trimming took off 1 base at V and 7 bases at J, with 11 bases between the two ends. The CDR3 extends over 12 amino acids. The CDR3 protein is CAWSGTGYEQYF. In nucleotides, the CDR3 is TGTGCCTGGAGTGGAACAGGGTATGAGCAGTACTTC.

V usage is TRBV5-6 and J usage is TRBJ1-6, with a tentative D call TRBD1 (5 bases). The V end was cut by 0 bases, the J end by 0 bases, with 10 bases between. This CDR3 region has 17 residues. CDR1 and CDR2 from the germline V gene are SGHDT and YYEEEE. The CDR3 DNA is TGTGCCAGCAGCTTGGAGCGGCAGGGCTCCTATAATTCACCCCTCCACTTT. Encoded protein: CASSLERQGSYNSPLHF. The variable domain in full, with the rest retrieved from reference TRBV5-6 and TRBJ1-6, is DAGVTQSPTHLIKTRGQQVTLRCSPKSGHDTVSWYQQALGQGPQFIFQYYEEEERQRGNFPDRFSGHQFPNYSSELNVNALLLGDSALYLCASSLERQGSYNSPLHFGNGTRLTVT.

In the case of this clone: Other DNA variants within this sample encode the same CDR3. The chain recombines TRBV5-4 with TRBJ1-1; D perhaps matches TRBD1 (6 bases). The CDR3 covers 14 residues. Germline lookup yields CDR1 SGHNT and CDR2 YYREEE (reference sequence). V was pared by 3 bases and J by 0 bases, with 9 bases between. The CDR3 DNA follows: TGTGCCAGCAGCTCGGACAGCATGAACACTGAAGCTTTCTTT. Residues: CASSSDSMNTEAFF.

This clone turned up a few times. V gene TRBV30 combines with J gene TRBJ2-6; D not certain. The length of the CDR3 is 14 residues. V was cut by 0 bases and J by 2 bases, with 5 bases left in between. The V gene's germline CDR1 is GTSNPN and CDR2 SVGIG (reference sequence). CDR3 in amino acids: CAWSVIAGANVLTF. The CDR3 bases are TGTGCCTGGAGTGTTATAGCTGGGGCCAACGTCCTGACTTTC.

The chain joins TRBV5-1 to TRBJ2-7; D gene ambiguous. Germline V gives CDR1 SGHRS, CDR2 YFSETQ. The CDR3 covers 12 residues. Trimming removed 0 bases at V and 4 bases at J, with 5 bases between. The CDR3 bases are TGCGCCAGCAGCTTGGATGAGTACGAGCAGTACTTC. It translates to CASSLDEYEQYF.

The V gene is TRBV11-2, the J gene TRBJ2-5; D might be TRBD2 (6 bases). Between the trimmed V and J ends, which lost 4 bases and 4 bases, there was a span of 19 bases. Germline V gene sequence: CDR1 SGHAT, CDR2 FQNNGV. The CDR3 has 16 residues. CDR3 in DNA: TGTGCCAGCAGCTCGGCGGGACTTGGTCGTAGAGAGACCCAGTACTTC. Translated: CASSSAGLGRRETQYF.

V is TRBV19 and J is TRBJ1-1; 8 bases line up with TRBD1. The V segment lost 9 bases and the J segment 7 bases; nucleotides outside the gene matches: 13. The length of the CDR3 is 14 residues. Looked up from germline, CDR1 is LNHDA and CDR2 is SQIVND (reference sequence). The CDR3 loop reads CASRDRSIGDEAFF. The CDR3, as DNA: TGTGCCAGCCGGGACAGGTCTATAGGCGATGAAGCTTTCTTT.

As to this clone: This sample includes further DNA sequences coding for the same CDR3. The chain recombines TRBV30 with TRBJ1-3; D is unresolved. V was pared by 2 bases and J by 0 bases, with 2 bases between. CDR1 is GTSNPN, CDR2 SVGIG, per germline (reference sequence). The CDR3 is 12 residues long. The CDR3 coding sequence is TGTGCCTGGAGTCCCTCTGGAAACACCATATATTTT. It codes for CAWSPSGNTIYF.

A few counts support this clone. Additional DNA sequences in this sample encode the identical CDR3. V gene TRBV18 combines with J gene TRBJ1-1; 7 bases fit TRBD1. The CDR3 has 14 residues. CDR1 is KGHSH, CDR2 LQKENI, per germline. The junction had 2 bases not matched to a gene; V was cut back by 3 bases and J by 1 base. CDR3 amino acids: CASSPRTGNTEAFF. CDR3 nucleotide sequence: TGTGCCAGCTCACCTAGGACAGGGAACACTGAAGCTTTCTTT.

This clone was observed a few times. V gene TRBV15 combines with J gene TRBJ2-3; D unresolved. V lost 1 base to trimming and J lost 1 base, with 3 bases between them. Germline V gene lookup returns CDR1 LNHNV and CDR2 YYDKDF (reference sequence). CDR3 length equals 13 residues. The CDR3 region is CATSRVGTDTQYF. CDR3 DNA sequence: TGTGCCACCAGCAGAGTAGGCACAGATACGCAGTATTTT.

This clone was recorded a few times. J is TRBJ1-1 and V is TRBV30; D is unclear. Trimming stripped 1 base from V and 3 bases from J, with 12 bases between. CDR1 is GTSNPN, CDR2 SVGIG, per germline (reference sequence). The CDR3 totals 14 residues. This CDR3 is CAWSAGVPYTEAFF. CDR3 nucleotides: TGTGCCTGGAGTGCGGGAGTCCCTTACACTGAAGCTTTCTTT.

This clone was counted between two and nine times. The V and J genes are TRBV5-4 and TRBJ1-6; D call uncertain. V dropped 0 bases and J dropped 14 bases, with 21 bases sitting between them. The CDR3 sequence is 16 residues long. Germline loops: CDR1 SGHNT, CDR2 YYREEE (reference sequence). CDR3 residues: CASSLARTHTGDSLHF. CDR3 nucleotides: TGTGCCAGCAGCTTGGCCCGGACCCACACCGGCGATTCCCTCCACTTT.

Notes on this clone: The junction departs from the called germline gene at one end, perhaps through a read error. The CDR3 DNA reads TGTGCCAGCAGTTACTCGGGCGACGATCAGTACTTC. This gives the protein CASSYSGDDQYF. J is TRBJ2-7 and V is TRBV6-5, with unresolved D. The CDR3 extends over 12 amino acids. CDR1 is MNHEY and CDR2 is SVGAGI in the germline V gene.

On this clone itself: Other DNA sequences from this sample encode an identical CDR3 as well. CDR3 sequence reads: CASSPPSAETQYF. The CDR3, as DNA: TGTGCCAGCTCACCACCAAGCGCAGAGACCCAGTACTTC. The V gene is TRBV18, the J gene TRBJ2-5; D call uncertain. V was cut by 0 bases and J by 4 bases, with 6 bases left in between. This CDR3 contains 13 residues. Germline V gene data show CDR1 as KGHSH and CDR2 as LQKENI.

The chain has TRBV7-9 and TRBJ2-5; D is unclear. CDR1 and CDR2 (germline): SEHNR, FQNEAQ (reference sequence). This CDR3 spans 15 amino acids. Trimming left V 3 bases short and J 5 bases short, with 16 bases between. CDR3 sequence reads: CASSLEPGSRETQYF. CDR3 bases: TGTGCCAGCAGCTTGGAACCAGGATCACGTGAGACCCAGTACTTC.

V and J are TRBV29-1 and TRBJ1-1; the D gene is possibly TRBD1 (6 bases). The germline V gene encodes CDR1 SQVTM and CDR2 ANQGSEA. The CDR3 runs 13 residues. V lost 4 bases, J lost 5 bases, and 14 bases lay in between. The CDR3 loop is CSVVQGSWTEAFF. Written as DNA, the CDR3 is TGCAGCGTTGTGCAGGGGAGTTGGACTGAAGCTTTCTTT.

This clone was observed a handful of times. CDR3 coding DNA: TGTGCCTGGAGTGTACCCCCCTTCAATGAAAAACTGTTTTTT. Protein: CAWSVPPFNEKLFF. The V call is TRBV30, the J call TRBJ1-4; no clear D. Germline V gene sequence: CDR1 GTSNPN, CDR2 SVGIG (reference sequence). V lost 0 bases and J lost 5, with 10 bases in between. The length of the CDR3 is 14 residues.

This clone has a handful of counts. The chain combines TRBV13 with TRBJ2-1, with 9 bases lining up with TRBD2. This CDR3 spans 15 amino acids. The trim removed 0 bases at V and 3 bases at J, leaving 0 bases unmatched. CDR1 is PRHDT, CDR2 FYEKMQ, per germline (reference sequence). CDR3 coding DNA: TGTGCCAGCAGCTTAGGTAGCGGGGGCTACAATGAGCAGTTCTTC. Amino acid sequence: CASSLGSGGYNEQFF.

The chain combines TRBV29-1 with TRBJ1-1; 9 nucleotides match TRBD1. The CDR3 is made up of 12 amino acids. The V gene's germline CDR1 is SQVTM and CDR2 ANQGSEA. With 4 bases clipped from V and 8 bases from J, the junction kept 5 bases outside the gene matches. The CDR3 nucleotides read TGCAGCGTTGGGACAGGGGCGCACGAAGCTTTCTTT. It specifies CSVGTGAHEAFF.

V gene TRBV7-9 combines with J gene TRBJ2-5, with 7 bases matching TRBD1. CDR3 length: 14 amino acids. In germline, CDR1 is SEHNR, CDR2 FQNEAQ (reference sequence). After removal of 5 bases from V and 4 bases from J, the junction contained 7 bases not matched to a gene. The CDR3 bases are TGTGCCAGCAGCGTAGGGGGCATGGGAGAGACCCAGTACTTC. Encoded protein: CASSVGGMGETQYF.

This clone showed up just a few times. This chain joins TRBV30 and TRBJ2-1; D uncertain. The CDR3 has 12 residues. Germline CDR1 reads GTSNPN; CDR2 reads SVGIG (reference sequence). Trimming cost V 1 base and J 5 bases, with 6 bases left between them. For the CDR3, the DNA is TGTGCCTGGAGTGACCGGGACAATGAGCAGTTCTTC. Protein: CAWSDRDNEQFF.

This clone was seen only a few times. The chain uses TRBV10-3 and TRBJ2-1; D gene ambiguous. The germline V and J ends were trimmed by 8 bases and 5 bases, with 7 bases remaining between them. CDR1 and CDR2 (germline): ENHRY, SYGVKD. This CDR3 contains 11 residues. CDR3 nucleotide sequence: TGTGCCATCGCCGAGGACAATGAGCAGTTCTTC. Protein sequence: CAIAEDNEQFF.

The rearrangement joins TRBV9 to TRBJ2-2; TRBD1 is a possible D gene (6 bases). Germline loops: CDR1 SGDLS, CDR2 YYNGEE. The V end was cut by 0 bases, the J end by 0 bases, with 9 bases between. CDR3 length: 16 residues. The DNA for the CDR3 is TGTGCCAGCAGCGTAGAGGGGGTGGCGAACACCGGGGAGCTGTTTTTT. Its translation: CASSVEGVANTGELFF.

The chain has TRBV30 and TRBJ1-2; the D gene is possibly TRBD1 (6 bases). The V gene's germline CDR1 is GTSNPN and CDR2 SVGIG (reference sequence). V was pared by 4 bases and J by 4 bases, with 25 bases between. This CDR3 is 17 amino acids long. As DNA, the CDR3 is TGTGCCTGGACGGTGCCGGACAGAGGCCCCTCGGGCTATGGCTACACCTTC. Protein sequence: CAWTVPDRGPSGYGYTF.

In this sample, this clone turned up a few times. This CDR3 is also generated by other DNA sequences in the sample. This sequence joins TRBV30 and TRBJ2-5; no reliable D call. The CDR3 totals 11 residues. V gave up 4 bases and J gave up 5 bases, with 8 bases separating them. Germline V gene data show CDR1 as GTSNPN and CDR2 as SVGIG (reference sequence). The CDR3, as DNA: TGTGCCTGGACTTCTGGGGAGACCCAGTACTTC. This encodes CAWTSGETQYF.